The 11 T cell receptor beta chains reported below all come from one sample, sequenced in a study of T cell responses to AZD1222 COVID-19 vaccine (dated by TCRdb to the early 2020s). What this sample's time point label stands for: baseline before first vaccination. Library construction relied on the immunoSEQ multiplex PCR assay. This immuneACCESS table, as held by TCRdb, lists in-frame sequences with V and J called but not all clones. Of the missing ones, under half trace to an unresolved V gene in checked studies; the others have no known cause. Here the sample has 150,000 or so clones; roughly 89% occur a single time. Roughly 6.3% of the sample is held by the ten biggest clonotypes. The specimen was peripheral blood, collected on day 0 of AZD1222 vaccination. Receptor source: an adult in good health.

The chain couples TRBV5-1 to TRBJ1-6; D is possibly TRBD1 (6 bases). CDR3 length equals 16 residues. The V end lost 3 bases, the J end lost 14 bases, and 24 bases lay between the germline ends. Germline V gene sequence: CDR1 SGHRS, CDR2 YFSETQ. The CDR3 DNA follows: TGCGCCAGCAGCTCCGGCCTGGGGACACAGAATTGGGCCCTCCACTTT. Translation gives CASSSGLGTQNWALHF.

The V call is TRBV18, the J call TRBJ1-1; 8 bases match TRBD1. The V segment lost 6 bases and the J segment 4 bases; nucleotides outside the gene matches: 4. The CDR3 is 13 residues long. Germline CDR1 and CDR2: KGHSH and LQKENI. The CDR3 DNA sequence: TGTGCCAGCTCCCGGGACAGGACCACTGAAGCTTTCTTT. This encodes CASSRDRTTEAFF. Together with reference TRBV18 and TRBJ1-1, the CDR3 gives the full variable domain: NAGVMQNPRHLVRRRGQEARLRCSPMKGHSHVYWYRQLPEEGLKFMVYLQKENIIDESGMPKERFSAEFPKEGPSILRIQQVVRGDSAAYFCASSRDRTTEAFFGQGTRLTVV.

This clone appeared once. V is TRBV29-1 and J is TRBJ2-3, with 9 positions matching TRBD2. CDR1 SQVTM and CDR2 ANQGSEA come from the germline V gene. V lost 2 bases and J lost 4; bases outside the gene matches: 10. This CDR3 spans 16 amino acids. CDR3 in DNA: TGCAGCGTTGAAACCCGACTGCAGCGGGGGGCAGATACGCAGTATTTT. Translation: CSVETRLQRGADTQYF.

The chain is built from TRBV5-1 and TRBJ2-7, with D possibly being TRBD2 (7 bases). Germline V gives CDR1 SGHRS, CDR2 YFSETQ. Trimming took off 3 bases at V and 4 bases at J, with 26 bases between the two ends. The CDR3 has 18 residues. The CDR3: CASSYHPGGTNYNYEQYF. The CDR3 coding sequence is TGCGCCAGCAGCTACCACCCCGGGGGGACAAACTATAATTACGAGCAGTACTTC.

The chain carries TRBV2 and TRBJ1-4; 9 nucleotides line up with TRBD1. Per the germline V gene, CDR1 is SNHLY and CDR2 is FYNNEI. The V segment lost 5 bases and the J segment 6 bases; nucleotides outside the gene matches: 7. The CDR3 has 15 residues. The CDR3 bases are TGTGCCAGCAGTTCCCCCGGACAGGGGTATGAAAAACTGTTTTTT. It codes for CASSSPGQGYEKLFF.

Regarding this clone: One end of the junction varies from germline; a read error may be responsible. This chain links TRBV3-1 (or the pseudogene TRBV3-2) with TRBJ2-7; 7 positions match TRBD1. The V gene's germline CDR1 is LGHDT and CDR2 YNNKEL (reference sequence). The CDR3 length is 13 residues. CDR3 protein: CASSQYLGGRRDF. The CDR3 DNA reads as TGTGCCAGCAGCCAATATTTAGGGGGCCGGCGGGACTTC.

DNA of the CDR3: TGTGCCAGCAGCTTAGGGGTTCAGCAGTTCTTC. Residues: CASSLGVQQFF. The chain has TRBV11-2 and TRBJ2-1; no definite D call. Germline values: CDR1 SGHAT, CDR2 FQNNGV. The CDR3 loop spans 11 amino acids. V dropped 1 base and J dropped 11 bases, with 6 bases sitting between them.

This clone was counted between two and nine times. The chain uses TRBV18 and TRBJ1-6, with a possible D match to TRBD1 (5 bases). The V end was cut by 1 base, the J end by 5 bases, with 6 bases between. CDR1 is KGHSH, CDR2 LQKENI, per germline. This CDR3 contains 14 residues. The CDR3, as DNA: TGTGCCAGCTCACCACGAGGGGATAATTCACCCCTCCACTTT. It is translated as CASSPRGDNSPLHF.

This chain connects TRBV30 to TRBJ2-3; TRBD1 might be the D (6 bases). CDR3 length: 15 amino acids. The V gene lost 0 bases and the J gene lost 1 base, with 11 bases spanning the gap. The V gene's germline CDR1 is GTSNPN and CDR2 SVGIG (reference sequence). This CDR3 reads CAWSVYRAGTDTQYF. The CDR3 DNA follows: TGTGCCTGGAGTGTATACAGGGCCGGCACAGATACGCAGTATTTT.

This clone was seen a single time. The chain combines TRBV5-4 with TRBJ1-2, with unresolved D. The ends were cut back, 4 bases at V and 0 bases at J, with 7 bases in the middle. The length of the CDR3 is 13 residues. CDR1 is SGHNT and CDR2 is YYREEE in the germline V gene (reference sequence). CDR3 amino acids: CASSQRANYGYTF. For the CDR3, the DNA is TGTGCCAGCAGCCAGCGAGCTAACTATGGCTACACCTTC.

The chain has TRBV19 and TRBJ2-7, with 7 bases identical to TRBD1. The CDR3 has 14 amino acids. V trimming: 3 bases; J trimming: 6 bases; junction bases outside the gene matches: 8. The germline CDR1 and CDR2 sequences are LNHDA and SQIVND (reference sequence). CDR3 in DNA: TGTGCCAGTAGTATCGGGACAGCAGGCCCCGAGCAGTACTTC. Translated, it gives CASSIGTAGPEQYF.